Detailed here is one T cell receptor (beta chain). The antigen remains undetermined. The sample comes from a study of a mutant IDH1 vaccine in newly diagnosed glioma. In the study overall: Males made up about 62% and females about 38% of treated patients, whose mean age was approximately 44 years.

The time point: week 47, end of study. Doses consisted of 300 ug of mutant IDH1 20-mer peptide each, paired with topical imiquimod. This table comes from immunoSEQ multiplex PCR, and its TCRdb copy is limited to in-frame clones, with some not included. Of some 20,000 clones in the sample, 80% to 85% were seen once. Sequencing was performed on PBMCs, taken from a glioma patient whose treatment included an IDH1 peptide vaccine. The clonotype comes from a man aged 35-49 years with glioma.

The CDR3 loop reads CAWTPIQGYTEAFF. The CDR3 DNA is TGTGCCTGGACCCCAATTCAGGGATACACTGAAGCTTTCTTT. The chain recombines TRBV30 with TRBJ1-1, with D perhaps TRBD1 (5 bases). CDR1 GTSNPN and CDR2 SVGIG come from the germline V gene (reference sequence). This CDR3 has 14 residues. Trimming left V 4 bases short and J 3 bases short, with 15 bases between.